The entry below gives a single T cell receptor beta chain sequence along with its context. Its specificity is not known. This record belongs to a study of CD8+ T cells in alopecia areata. On the study more broadly: Tofacitinib administration persisted for 6 to 18 months, succeeded by 6 months off drug. Study-wide findings and caveats: The link between baseline CD8+ expansion and response remains uncertain with one nonresponder.

It was cDNA, reverse transcribed from extracted RNA, that served as the sequencing template. Only in-frame clones appear in the TCRdb table, and some are missing; sequencing was by immunoSEQ multiplex PCR. The sample has 100,000 to 150,000 clones, over 60% seen once; the top ten hold more than 5%. Treatment: oral pan-JAK inhibitor, 5-10 mg twice daily. Peripheral blood, together with lesional scalp punch biopsies, was collected from alopecia areata patients. CDR1 GTSNPN and CDR2 SVGIG come from the germline V gene (reference sequence). The CDR3 extends over 15 amino acids. Losses at the gene ends were 3 bases for V and 4 bases for J; bases not matched to a gene: 7.

This sample comprised CD4+ T cells sorted from blood, obtained at week 4, from a patient treated with tofacitinib. The TCR originated in a human donor with alopecia areata. The chain uses TRBV30 and TRBJ2-2; 8 nucleotides line up with TRBD1. The CDR3: CAWRRGTGATGELFF. In nucleotides, the CDR3 is TGTGCCTGGAGACGTGGGACAGGAGCCACCGGGGAGCTGTTTTTT.